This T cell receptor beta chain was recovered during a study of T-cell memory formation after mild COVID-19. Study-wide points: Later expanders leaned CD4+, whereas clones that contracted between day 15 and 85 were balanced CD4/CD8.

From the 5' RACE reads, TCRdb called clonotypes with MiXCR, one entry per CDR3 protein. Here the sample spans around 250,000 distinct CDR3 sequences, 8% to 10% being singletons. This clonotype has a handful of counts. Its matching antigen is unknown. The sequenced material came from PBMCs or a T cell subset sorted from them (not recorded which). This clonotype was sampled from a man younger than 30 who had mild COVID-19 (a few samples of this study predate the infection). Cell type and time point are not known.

Here the CDR3 DNA reads TGCGCCAGCAGCTTGGCCTTCGGGGGCGCTTCCACTGAAGCTTTCTTT. This gives the protein CASSLAFGGASTEAFF. The V and J genes are TRBV5-1 and TRBJ1-1, with D perhaps TRBD1 (6 bases). The germline V gene has CDR1 SGHRS and CDR2 YFSETQ. The CDR3 is 16 residues long. Trimming removed 0 bases from V and 4 bases from J, with 16 bases in between.